The entry below gives a single TCR beta chain sequence along with its context. Its target is unknown. A single base separates this from a much larger clone, so it may be a read error. Axillary draining lymph nodes of breast cancer patients supplied the node samples. This specimen comes from a study of breast tumors, draining lymph nodes, adjacent tissues. Study-wide points: Luminal-like breast cancer showed significantly greater tumor-nontumor repertoire similarity than basal-like breast cancer did. Tumor TCR diversity was below lymph nodes but above nontumor tissue. Data only fit, rather than demonstrated, lymph node origin of most tumor T cells. Data fit most tumor T cells coming from lymph node, expanding in tumor.

One entry per CDR3 protein results from TCRdb running MiXCR on the multiplex PCR reads. Among 200,000 to 300,000 distinct CDR3 sequences listed, 30% to 35% were seen once. Germline CDR1 and CDR2: SGHAT and FQNNGV. V dropped 5 bases and J dropped 5 bases, with 16 bases sitting between them. The CDR3 totals 14 residues. The chain couples TRBV11-2 to TRBJ2-7; TRBD2 is a possible D gene (7 bases). Sequences were obtained from axillary lymph node tissue. This sequence was found in a female donor with breast cancer. Some clones in this sample may be carry-over from other donors' samples. This CDR3 is CASSHRGGCDEQYF. CDR3 nucleotides: TGTGCCAGCAGCCATAGGGGGGGGTGCGACGAGCAGTACTTC.